This T cell receptor beta chain comes out of a study of T cell responses to AZD1222 COVID-19 vaccine. Study at large: Second doses at about 4 or about 12 weeks were pooled. General study findings and limits: The donors showed a predominance of white British ancestry and of females, with possible underestimation of clonal diversity. It was only a handful of AZD1222 recipients who were seropositive at baseline.

This clone was seen a single time. The antigen is undetermined. The repertoire was sequenced with immunoSEQ multiplex PCR; TCRdb's copy has only in-frame clones and lacks some. The table shows 95,000 to 150,000 clones, with roughly nine tenths occurring only once. The CDR3 covers 15 residues. V dropped 4 bases and J dropped 4 bases, with 16 bases sitting between them. CDR1 and CDR2 from the germline V gene are LNHDA and SQIVND (reference sequence). This receptor was identified in an adult in good health. The chain combines TRBV19 with TRBJ1-1; no firm D call. The sequencing here drew on peripheral blood, taken on day 0 of AZD1222 vaccination. CDR3 nucleotide sequence: TGTGCCAGTAGTAGAAGTAACCTGGGGAGCACTGAAGCTTTCTTT. It encodes CASSRSNLGSTEAFF.